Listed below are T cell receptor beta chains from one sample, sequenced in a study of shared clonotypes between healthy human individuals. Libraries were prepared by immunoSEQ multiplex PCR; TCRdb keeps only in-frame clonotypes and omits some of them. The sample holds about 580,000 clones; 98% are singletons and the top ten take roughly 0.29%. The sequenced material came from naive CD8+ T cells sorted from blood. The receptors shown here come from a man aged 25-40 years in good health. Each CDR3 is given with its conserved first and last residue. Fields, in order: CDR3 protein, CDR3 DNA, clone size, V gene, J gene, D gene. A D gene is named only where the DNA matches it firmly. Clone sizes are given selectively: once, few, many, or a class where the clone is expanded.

CDR3 protein: CATKGQRMIKTDTQYF; CDR3 DNA: TGTGCCACCAAAGGACAGCGGATGATTAAAACAGATACGCAGTATTTT; clone size: -; V gene: TRBV28; J gene: TRBJ2-3; D gene: -
CDR3 protein: CASSLLGGRAAEQFF; CDR3 DNA: TGTGCCAGCAGTTTATTAGGCGGGAGGGCCGCTGAGCAGTTCTTC; clone size: -; V gene: TRBV28; J gene: TRBJ2-1; D gene: TRBD2
CDR3 protein: CASSQQESGNTIYF; CDR3 DNA: TGTGCCAGCAGTCAACAGGAGTCAGGAAACACCATATATTTT; clone size: -; V gene: TRBV27; J gene: TRBJ1-3; D gene: -
CDR3 protein: CSVDGGSSEQFF; CDR3 DNA: TGCAGCGTTGATGGGGGAAGTTCTGAGCAGTTCTTC; clone size: -; V gene: TRBV29-1; J gene: TRBJ2-1; D gene: -
CDR3 protein: CASRPQGSRVYNEQFF; CDR3 DNA: TGCGCCAGCAGACCGCAGGGATCACGCGTCTACAATGAGCAGTTCTTC; clone size: -; V gene: TRBV5-1; J gene: TRBJ2-1; D gene: -
CDR3 protein: CACDRGLAGEQYF; CDR3 DNA: TGTGCCTGCGACAGGGGGCTAGCGGGAGAGCAGTACTTC; clone size: -; V gene: TRBV30; J gene: TRBJ2-7; D gene: -
CDR3 protein: CASRDTSGSRNEQYF; CDR3 DNA: TGTGCCAGCAGAGACACTAGCGGGAGTCGTAACGAGCAGTACTTC; clone size: -; V gene: TRBV28; J gene: TRBJ2-7; D gene: TRBD2
CDR3 protein: CASRDRGFFRETQYF; CDR3 DNA: TGTGCCAGCAGGGACAGGGGGTTTTTTCGAGAGACCCAGTACTTC; clone size: -; V gene: TRBV6-5; J gene: TRBJ2-5; D gene: TRBD1
CDR3 protein: CASSLTSYEQYF; CDR3 DNA: TGTGCCAGCAGTTTGACGTCCTACGAGCAGTACTTC; clone size: once; V gene: TRBV28; J gene: TRBJ2-7; D gene: -
CDR3 protein: CATSPGQGRAHEQYF; CDR3 DNA: TGTGCCACCAGCCCCGGCCAGGGCAGGGCCCACGAGCAGTACTTC; clone size: -; V gene: TRBV15; J gene: TRBJ2-7; D gene: -
CDR3 protein: CASSPSGRGYEQYF; CDR3 DNA: TGTGCCAGCAGCCCGTCAGGACGGGGCTACGAGCAGTACTTC; clone size: once; V gene: TRBV7-9; J gene: TRBJ2-7; D gene: -
CDR3 protein: CASSPIAGGTYNEQFF; CDR3 DNA: TGTGCCAGCAGCCCCATAGCGGGAGGGACCTACAATGAGCAGTTCTTC; clone size: -; V gene: TRBV27; J gene: TRBJ2-1; D gene: TRBD2
CDR3 protein: CASSEVETYNEQFF; CDR3 DNA: TGCGCCAGCAGTGAGGTGGAAACCTACAATGAGCAGTTCTTC; clone size: -; V gene: TRBV10-1; J gene: TRBJ2-1; D gene: -
CDR3 protein: CAWSGIASTDTQYF; CDR3 DNA: TGTGCCTGGAGCGGGATAGCTAGCACAGATACGCAGTATTTT; clone size: -; V gene: TRBV30; J gene: TRBJ2-3; D gene: -
CDR3 protein: CASSQPGQGGFANQPQHF; CDR3 DNA: TGCGCCAGCAGCCAACCAGGACAGGGCGGTTTCGCCAATCAGCCCCAGCATTTT; clone size: -; V gene: TRBV4-3; J gene: TRBJ1-5; D gene: TRBD1
CDR3 protein: CASSHRGGSTEAFF; CDR3 DNA: TGTGCCAGCAGCCACAGGGGGGGGAGCACTGAAGCTTTCTTT; clone size: -; V gene: TRBV28; J gene: TRBJ1-1; D gene: TRBD1
CDR3 protein: CASSLWGSVEQFF; CDR3 DNA: TGCGCCAGCAGCTTGTGGGGAAGCGTTGAGCAGTTCTTC; clone size: -; V gene: TRBV5-1; J gene: TRBJ2-1; D gene: -
CDR3 protein: CASSFAGGYNYGYTF; CDR3 DNA: TGTGCCAGCAGTTTCGCGGGGGGTTATAACTATGGCTACACCTTC; clone size: -; V gene: TRBV28; J gene: TRBJ1-2; D gene: -
CDR3 protein: CASSQDNAPSSYNEQFF; CDR3 DNA: TGTGCCAGCAGCCAAGATAACGCGCCGAGCTCCTACAATGAGCAGTTCTTC; clone size: -; V gene: TRBV14; J gene: TRBJ2-1; D gene: -
CDR3 protein: CAIPATELGNTIYF; CDR3 DNA: TGTGCCATCCCGGCGACAGAGCTTGGAAACACCATATATTTT; clone size: -; V gene: TRBV7-9; J gene: TRBJ1-3; D gene: -
CDR3 protein: CASSLLWSSYNEQFF; CDR3 DNA: TGTGCCAGCAGCCTTTTATGGTCCTCCTACAATGAGCAGTTCTTC; clone size: -; V gene: TRBV14; J gene: TRBJ2-1; D gene: -
CDR3 protein: CASSQTVNYGYTF; CDR3 DNA: TGTGCCAGCAGCCAAACGGTTAACTATGGCTACACCTTC; clone size: -; V gene: TRBV7-8; J gene: TRBJ1-2; D gene: -
CDR3 protein: CSAMASGYEQYF; CDR3 DNA: TGCAGCGCCATGGCTTCAGGGTACGAGCAGTACTTC; clone size: -; V gene: TRBV29-1; J gene: TRBJ2-7; D gene: -
CDR3 protein: CASSRGGLQEVFF; CDR3 DNA: TGTGCCAGCAGCCGGGGGGGGCTCCAGGAGGTGTTTTTT; clone size: few; V gene: TRBV27; J gene: TRBJ1-4; D gene: -
CDR3 protein: CASSTSGIADTQYF; CDR3 DNA: TGTGCCAGCAGCACTAGCGGTATCGCAGATACGCAGTATTTT; clone size: -; V gene: TRBV7-9; J gene: TRBJ2-3; D gene: TRBD2
CDR3 protein: CSVRVIGSDYGYTF; CDR3 DNA: TGCAGCGTTAGGGTAATAGGGTCAGACTATGGCTACACCTTC; clone size: -; V gene: TRBV29-1; J gene: TRBJ1-2; D gene: -
CDR3 protein: CASSVLGGSYTF; CDR3 DNA: TGTGCCAGCAGCGTTCTCGGAGGTAGCTACACCTTC; clone size: -; V gene: TRBV9; J gene: TRBJ1-2; D gene: -
CDR3 protein: CASTTLGQAPRGYTF; CDR3 DNA: TGTGCCAGTACCACGCTGGGGCAGGCCCCTAGAGGCTACACCTTC; clone size: -; V gene: TRBV6-5; J gene: TRBJ1-2; D gene: -
CDR3 protein: CASSSSFEQFF; CDR3 DNA: TGTGCCAGCAGCTCCAGTTTTGAGCAGTTCTTC; clone size: -; V gene: TRBV7-9; J gene: TRBJ2-1; D gene: -
CDR3 protein: CARSVPVPTYEQYF; CDR3 DNA: TGTGCCAGAAGCGTACCGGTTCCTACCTACGAGCAGTACTTC; clone size: -; V gene: TRBV5-3; J gene: TRBJ2-7; D gene: -
CDR3 protein: CASSLAGGYNEQFF; CDR3 DNA: TGTGCCAGCAGTTTAGCGGGAGGGTACAATGAGCAGTTCTTC; clone size: -; V gene: TRBV28; J gene: TRBJ2-1; D gene: TRBD2
CDR3 protein: CASSPAWIKNEKLFF; CDR3 DNA: TGTGCCAGCAGCCCAGCGTGGATAAAGAATGAAAAACTGTTTTTT; clone size: -; V gene: TRBV6-5; J gene: TRBJ1-4; D gene: -
CDR3 protein: CAISSWTSGGTGELFF; CDR3 DNA: TGTGCCATCAGTTCCTGGACTAGCGGGGGAACCGGGGAGCTGTTTTTT; clone size: -; V gene: TRBV10-3; J gene: TRBJ2-2; D gene: TRBD2
CDR3 protein: CAYLETGELFF; CDR3 DNA: TGTGCCTACCTAGAAACCGGGGAGCTGTTTTTT; clone size: -; V gene: TRBV30; J gene: TRBJ2-2; D gene: -
CDR3 protein: CASSQVGVHNEQFF; CDR3 DNA: TGTGCCAGCAGCCAAGTGGGGGTCCACAATGAGCAGTTCTTC; clone size: -; V gene: TRBV14; J gene: TRBJ2-1; D gene: -